Listed below are T cell receptor beta chains from one sample, sequenced in a study of blood T cell repertoires in COVID-19. The protocol was immunoSEQ multiplex PCR, while the TCRdb copy is restricted to in-frame clones and leaves out a portion. This sample has under 80,000 clones, with approximately 86% found just once. The sample taken for sequencing was peripheral blood. The receptors stem from a human donor in a cohort sampled during active COVID-19. Each CDR3 is given with its conserved first and last residue. The D gene is left open where the match is weak. Clone size appears in some rows only: once, few, many, or a class for an expanded clone.

D,V,size,J,CDR3,DNA
TRBD1,TRBV3-1/TRBV3-2,-,TRBJ1-5,CASSQDPPGTAFHQPQHF,TGTGCCAGCAGCCAAGACCCTCCCGGGACAGCCTTCCATCAGCCCCAGCATTTT
TRBD1,TRBV5-1,-,TRBJ2-1,CASRQVYRGPSYNEQFF,TGCGCCAGCAGACAGGTGTACAGGGGGCCCTCCTACAATGAGCAGTTCTTC
-,TRBV7-2,-,TRBJ2-3,CASSLVGGLRTDTQYF,TGTGCCAGCAGCTTAGTTGGGGGACTTCGCACAGATACGCAGTATTTT
TRBD1,TRBV9,-,TRBJ1-1,CASSPQGANTEAFF,TGTGCCAGCAGCCCACAGGGGGCCAACACTGAAGCTTTCTTT
TRBD1,TRBV19,once,TRBJ1-6,CASSKPRQGSPLHF,TGTGCCAGTAGTAAACCTCGACAGGGTTCACCCCTCCACTTT
TRBD2,TRBV7-8,-,TRBJ2-5,CASSLELQVAGGSEETQYF,TGTGCCAGCAGCTTGGAGCTGCAAGTAGCGGGGGGTTCAGAAGAGACCCAGTACTTC
TRBD1,TRBV4-1,few,TRBJ1-5,CASSPPDRGNQPQHF,TGCGCCAGCAGCCCCCCCGACAGGGGCAATCAGCCCCAGCATTTT
TRBD1,TRBV11-2,-,TRBJ1-1,CASSRDRGRGEAFF,TGTGCCAGCAGCCGTGACAGGGGGCGAGGGGAAGCTTTCTTT
-,TRBV3-1/TRBV3-2,-,TRBJ2-7,CASSQVNYEQYF,TGTGCCAGCAGCCAAGTTAACTACGAGCAGTACTTC
-,TRBV9,-,TRBJ1-2,CASSVDRNYGYTF,TGTGCCAGCAGCGTAGACAGAAACTATGGCTACACCTTC
-,TRBV27,-,TRBJ2-5,CASSSDLGLLQETQYF,TGTGCCAGCAGTTCCGATCTGGGGCTGCTGCAAGAGACCCAGTACTTC
-,TRBV27,few,TRBJ2-7,CASSSQDNYEQYF,TGTGCCAGCAGTTCACAGGATAACTACGAGCAGTACTTC
TRBD1,TRBV2,-,TRBJ2-2,CASSEAPRGRGELFF,TGTGCCAGCAGTGAAGCCCCCAGGGGGCGTGGGGAGCTGTTTTTT
-,TRBV21-1,-,TRBJ1-1,CASSKEISPGESEAFF,TGTGCCAGCAGCAAAGAGATCTCACCAGGGGAGTCTGAAGCTTTCTTT
TRBD1,TRBV12-3/TRBV12-4,-,TRBJ1-2,CASNEGGHYGYTF,TGTGCCAGCAACGAAGGGGGCCACTATGGCTACACCTTC
TRBD1,TRBV15,-,TRBJ2-3,CATSRDWGTGRTDTQYF,TGTGCCACCAGCAGAGATTGGGGGACAGGGCGCACAGATACGCAGTATTTT
-,TRBV29-1,-,TRBJ2-7,CSVELGRAGPYEQYF,TGCAGCGTTGAACTCGGTAGGGCGGGGCCCTACGAGCAGTACTTC
TRBD1,TRBV9,-,TRBJ1-2,CASSVALDRTYGYTF,TGTGCCAGCAGCGTAGCCCTGGACAGGACTTATGGCTACACCTTC
-,TRBV7-3,-,TRBJ2-5,CASSIPVRGRSWETQYF,TGTGCCAGCAGCATACCCGTACGAGGCCGCAGTTGGGAGACCCAGTACTTC
TRBD2,TRBV7-2,-,TRBJ2-1,CASSTAGGDYNEQFF,TGTGCCAGCAGCACAGCGGGGGGGGATTACAATGAGCAGTTCTTC
-,TRBV19,-,TRBJ2-1,CASRLAGQGKQFF,TGTGCCAGCCGATTAGCAGGGCAGGGGAAGCAGTTCTTC
TRBD1,TRBV5-1,-,TRBJ1-1,CASGTGTANTEAFF,TGCGCCAGCGGCACCGGGACAGCGAACACTGAAGCTTTCTTT
-,TRBV7-6,-,TRBJ2-5,CASSLNSGETQYF,TGTGCCAGCAGCCTGAATAGTGGAGAGACCCAGTACTTC
-,TRBV9,-,TRBJ1-2,CASSVAPTVNYGYTF,TGTGCCAGCAGCGTAGCCCCGACAGTTAACTATGGCTACACCTTC
-,TRBV7-2,-,TRBJ2-5,CASSLASGLETQYF,TGTGCCAGCAGCTTAGCGAGCGGGTTGGAGACCCAGTACTTC
-,TRBV21-1,-,TRBJ2-7,CASSKGAGQGTSSYEQYF,TGTGCCAGCAGCAAAGGGGCTGGACAGGGAACGAGCTCCTACGAGCAGTACTTC
TRBD1,TRBV7-3,-,TRBJ2-7,CASSLTGEKGYEQYF,TGTGCCAGCAGCTTGACAGGGGAGAAGGGCTACGAGCAGTACTTC
TRBD1,TRBV9,few,TRBJ2-1,CASSVGTGANEQFF,TGTGCCAGCAGCGTCGGGACAGGGGCCAATGAGCAGTTCTTC
-,TRBV6-4,-,TRBJ2-2,CASSDSSENTGELFF,TGTGCCAGCAGTGACTCTAGCGAGAACACCGGGGAGCTGTTTTTT
TRBD1,TRBV19,once,TRBJ1-2,CASAHRGLGYTF,TGTGCCAGCGCCCACAGGGGGCTAGGCTACACCTTC
TRBD1,TRBV6-5,-,TRBJ2-7,CASSPKDRDEQYF,TGTGCCAGCAGTCCCAAGGACAGGGACGAGCAGTACTTC
TRBD2,TRBV5-4,-,TRBJ2-5,CASSLGLAGGQETQYF,TGTGCCAGCAGCTTGGGACTAGCGGGGGGGCAAGAGACCCAGTACTTC
TRBD2,TRBV19,-,TRBJ2-1,CASSVIAGGYNEQFF,TGTGCCAGTAGTGTGATAGCGGGGGGTTACAATGAGCAGTTCTTC
-,TRBV5-4,-,TRBJ2-3,CASSPAAGTDTQYF,TGTGCCAGCAGCCCGGCGGCAGGCACAGATACGCAGTATTTT
-,TRBV6-6,-,TRBJ1-6,CASSYQASPLHF,TGTGCCAGCAGTTACCAGGCGTCACCCCTCCACTTT
TRBD1,TRBV9,-,TRBJ1-6,CASSELQGNSPLHF,TGTGCCAGCAGCGAGTTACAGGGGAATTCACCCCTCCACTTT
-,TRBV11-2,-,TRBJ2-7,CASSLDGTGTYEQYF,TGTGCCAGCAGCTTAGATGGCACAGGAACCTACGAGCAGTACTTC
-,TRBV5-8,-,TRBJ1-4,CASQNEKLFF,TGTGCCAGCCAGAATGAAAAACTGTTTTTT
-,TRBV27,-,TRBJ2-7,CASSSQQGPYEQYF,TGTGCCAGCAGTTCTCAACAGGGTCCCTACGAGCAGTACTTC
-,TRBV30,-,TRBJ2-2,CAWMVGPNTGELFF,TGTGCCTGGATGGTGGGCCCCAACACCGGGGAGCTGTTTTTT
-,TRBV28,-,TRBJ1-4,CASSPGGSSGTNEKLFF,TGTGCCAGCAGTCCCGGGGGGAGTTCAGGCACTAATGAAAAACTGTTTTTT
TRBD1,TRBV7-6,-,TRBJ2-3,CASSPAQGASDTQYF,TGTGCCAGCAGCCCAGCTCAGGGGGCGTCAGATACGCAGTATTTT
-,TRBV29-1,-,TRBJ2-1,CSVRGTNEQFF,TGCAGCGTGCGCGGGACGAATGAGCAGTTCTTC
-,TRBV7-9,-,TRBJ2-7,CASSSHMAYEQYF,TGTGCCAGCAGCTCACACATGGCCTACGAGCAGTACTTC
-,TRBV16,-,TRBJ2-7,CASSQTGRDYEQYF,TGTGCCAGCAGCCAAACGGGCAGGGACTACGAGCAGTACTTC
-,TRBV27,-,TRBJ2-1,CASTPSTGGYNEQFF,TGTGCCAGCACCCCCTCTACCGGAGGGTACAATGAGCAGTTCTTC
TRBD1,TRBV10-3,-,TRBJ2-7,CAISEQDRPYEQYF,TGTGCCATCAGTGAACAGGACAGGCCCTACGAGCAGTACTTC
-,TRBV10-3,-,TRBJ2-7,CAISGVLGAGSSYEQYF,TGTGCCATCAGTGGCGTCCTGGGAGCGGGCAGCTCCTACGAGCAGTACTTC
TRBD1,TRBV7-9,-,TRBJ2-1,CASSRQGPGEQFF,TGTGCCAGCAGCCGACAGGGGCCGGGTGAGCAGTTCTTC
TRBD2,TRBV3-1/TRBV3-2,-,TRBJ2-3,CASSQFSAGGPVGTQYF,TGTGCCAGCAGCCAATTTTCGGCGGGGGGGCCGGTCGGTACGCAGTATTTT
TRBD1,TRBV3-1/TRBV3-2,-,TRBJ1-5,CASSQTDRGNQPQHF,TGTGCCAGCAGCCAGACCGACAGGGGGAATCAGCCCCAGCATTTT
-,TRBV5-8,-,TRBJ2-2,CASSKGDRYTGELFF,TGTGCCAGCAGTAAGGGGGATCGTTACACCGGGGAGCTGTTTTTT
-,TRBV5-5,-,TRBJ1-3,CASSLDSGLGGNTIYF,TGTGCCAGCAGCTTGGATTCAGGGCTGGGCGGAAACACCATATATTTT
-,TRBV28,-,TRBJ2-2,CASKKGGTGELFF,TGTGCCAGCAAAAAGGGGGGGACCGGGGAGCTGTTTTTT